One T cell receptor beta chain is described in this entry. These data are taken from a study of blood T cell repertoires in COVID-19. Across the whole study: Acute and convalescent COVID-19 samples came from the United States, Italy and Spain. From T cells, B-cell-depleted T cells, or PBMCs came the material, which was cDNA or gDNA.

CDR1 and CDR2 (germline): KGHSH, LQKENI. Losses at the gene ends were 3 bases for V and 4 bases for J; bases not matched to a gene: 3. This CDR3 region has 13 residues. Per the authors' pipeline: Reference gene primers were amplified, and this amplification served to estimate nucleated cell counts. Repertoires were generated with immunoSEQ multiplex PCR, while TCRdb's copy carries only in-frame clones and drops some. D and trimming were read from the DNA, whereas the V and J calls and clone size are those reported in that table. The repertoire includes about 210,000 clones, about 90% of them detected once, and 1% to 1.5% sits in the top ten.

The material sequenced was peripheral blood. V is TRBV18 and J is TRBJ2-7; 7 nucleotides align to TRBD1. This TCR came from a man in his thirties or forties with acute or convalescent COVID-19. The CDR3 loop reads CASSPKDRYEQYF. The CDR3 region has the DNA TGTGCCAGCTCACCCAAGGACAGGTACGAGCAGTACTTC.